The clone carrying this TCR beta chain showed up many times. This sample is drawn from a study of T-cell reconstitution after alpha-beta-depleted transplantation in children. This CDR3 has 14 amino acids. V trimming: 1 base; J trimming: 4 bases; junction bases outside the gene matches: 3. Germline V gives CDR1 SQVTM, CDR2 ANQGSEA. Researchers prepared the TCRbeta library using unique molecular identifiers, the study reports. TCRdb reanalysed the PCR reads using MiXCR and keeps one entry per CDR3 protein. The profile covers over 550,000 distinct CDR3 sequences, with roughly a tenth appearing a single time and roughly 4% taken by the ten largest.

The receptor's source is a human donor who donated a stem cell graft to a child with acute myeloid leukemia. This chain uses TRBV29-1 with TRBJ2-3; TRBD2 agrees at 9 bases. Specimen: PBMCs from the stem cell graft donor, collected from the stem cell graft. CDR3 nucleotide sequence: TGCAGCGTTGAAGGCGGGAGGGGTCCAGATACGCAGTATTTT. Encoded protein: CSVEGGRGPDTQYF.